Listed below are T cell receptor beta chains from one sample, sequenced in a study of regulatory dendritic cells for organ transplantation. The table came from immunoSEQ multiplex PCR; TCRdb's copy has only in-frame clones and leaves some out. This sample has 9,500 to 15,000 clones; 74% occur once, and the top ten carry 0.63%. Which antigens these TCRs recognize remains unknown. Input material: naive CD4+ T cells from blood cultured with regulatory dendritic cells. Receptors were obtained from a human donor in good health. Both conserved end residues are part of each CDR3. Each record gives: J gene, V gene, D gene, clone size, CDR3 protein, CDR3 DNA. A D gene is named only where the DNA matches it firmly. Expanded clones get a size class; other rows say once, few or many, or leave the size out.

j_gene: TRBJ2-7
v_gene: TRBV6-1
d_gene: -
abundance: -
CDR3aa: CASTPARNQGYEQYF
CDR3nt: TGTGCCAGCACCCCGGCCCGTAACCAGGGATACGAGCAGTACTTC

j_gene: TRBJ1-2
v_gene: TRBV9
d_gene: TRBD1
abundance: -
CDR3aa: CASSPRDRVRYGYTF
CDR3nt: TGTGCCAGCAGCCCCCGGGACAGGGTTCGGTATGGCTACACCTTC

j_gene: TRBJ1-1
v_gene: TRBV5-1
d_gene: -
abundance: -
CDR3aa: CASSLVADTQTRTEAFF
CDR3nt: TGCGCCAGCAGCTTGGTTGCGGACACCCAAACGAGGACTGAAGCTTTCTTT

j_gene: TRBJ1-1
v_gene: TRBV19
d_gene: TRBD1
abundance: -
CDR3aa: CATSPAGTGDLAFF
CDR3nt: TGTGCCACCTCACCGGCGGGGACAGGGGATTTGGCTTTCTTT

j_gene: TRBJ2-1
v_gene: TRBV5-1
d_gene: TRBD2
abundance: -
CDR3aa: CASSSQGTSGNEQLF
CDR3nt: TGCGCCAGCAGCTCACAAGGGACTAGCGGCAATGAGCAGCTCTTC

j_gene: TRBJ2-2
v_gene: TRBV9
d_gene: -
abundance: -
CDR3aa: CASSAIGGRNRGAVF
CDR3nt: TGTGCCAGCAGCGCCATCGGGGGGCGGAACCGGGGAGCTGTTTTT

j_gene: TRBJ2-1
v_gene: TRBV18
d_gene: TRBD2
abundance: once
CDR3aa: CASSSPGLGENNEQFF
CDR3nt: TGTGCCAGCTCTTCTCCGGGACTAGGAGAAAACAATGAGCAGTTCTTC

j_gene: TRBJ1-5
v_gene: TRBV2
d_gene: -
abundance: -
CDR3aa: CASSEMATGGGNQPQHF
CDR3nt: TGTGCCAGCAGTGAAATGGCGACAGGCGGTGGCAATCAGCCCCAGCATTTT

j_gene: TRBJ2-5
v_gene: TRBV9
d_gene: TRBD2
abundance: -
CDR3aa: CASSAERGGLQETQYF
CDR3nt: TGTGCCAGCAGCGCTGAGCGGGGGGGCCTCCAAGAGACCCAGTACTTC

j_gene: TRBJ2-3
v_gene: TRBV4-1
d_gene: -
abundance: few
CDR3aa: CASSLQQGSTDTQYF
CDR3nt: TGCGCCAGCAGCCTCCAGCAGGGATCCACAGATACGCAGTATTTT

j_gene: TRBJ1-1
v_gene: TRBV5-5
d_gene: -
abundance: -
CDR3aa: CASSSRTATEAFF
CDR3nt: TGTGCCAGCAGCTCCCGGACAGCCACTGAAGCTTTCTTT

j_gene: TRBJ2-5
v_gene: TRBV5-1
d_gene: -
abundance: -
CDR3aa: CASNSGGPGLQETQYF
CDR3nt: TGCGCCAGCAACTCGGGGGGCCCGGGGCTCCAAGAGACCCAGTACTTC

j_gene: TRBJ2-1
v_gene: TRBV7-6
d_gene: TRBD2
abundance: -
CDR3aa: CASSRGLAGEQFF
CDR3nt: TGTGCCAGCAGCAGAGGACTAGCCGGTGAGCAGTTCTTC

j_gene: TRBJ1-1
v_gene: TRBV18
d_gene: -
abundance: -
CDR3aa: CASSPGAGDTEAFF
CDR3nt: TGTGCCAGCTCACCAGGGGCAGGGGACACTGAAGCTTTCTTT

j_gene: TRBJ2-3
v_gene: TRBV25-1
d_gene: -
abundance: -
CDR3aa: CASSDGGGAPDTQYF
CDR3nt: TGTGCCAGCAGTGATGGAGGGGGGGCCCCAGATACGCAGTATTTT

j_gene: TRBJ2-7
v_gene: TRBV6-1
d_gene: -
abundance: -
CDR3aa: CASSETGSDEQYF
CDR3nt: TGTGCCAGCAGTGAAACAGGGTCCGACGAGCAGTACTTC

j_gene: TRBJ2-7
v_gene: TRBV5-4
d_gene: TRBD2
abundance: -
CDR3aa: CASSPTGLAGHEQYF
CDR3nt: TGTGCCAGCAGCCCCACGGGACTAGCGGGGCACGAGCAGTACTTC

j_gene: TRBJ2-2
v_gene: TRBV2
d_gene: -
abundance: -
CDR3aa: CASSLGIRGTGELFF
CDR3nt: TGTGCCAGCAGTCTGGGGATTAGGGGCACCGGGGAGCTGTTTTTT

j_gene: TRBJ1-1
v_gene: TRBV6-1
d_gene: -
abundance: -
CDR3aa: CASSGQSEAFF
CDR3nt: TGTGCCAGCAGCGGACAGAGTGAAGCTTTCTTT

j_gene: TRBJ2-5
v_gene: TRBV11-2
d_gene: TRBD2
abundance: -
CDR3aa: CASSPKRGQETQYF
CDR3nt: TGTGCCAGCAGTCCCAAGCGGGGGCAAGAGACCCAGTACTTC

j_gene: TRBJ1-6
v_gene: TRBV5-1
d_gene: -
abundance: -
CDR3aa: CASSSQTPDSSPLHF
CDR3nt: TGCGCCAGCAGCTCTCAGACTCCGGACTCTTCACCCCTCCACTTT

j_gene: TRBJ1-6
v_gene: TRBV6-5
d_gene: TRBD1
abundance: -
CDR3aa: CASRPDRGNSPLHF
CDR3nt: TGTGCCAGCAGACCGGACAGGGGAAATTCACCCCTCCACTTT

j_gene: TRBJ2-7
v_gene: TRBV5-5
d_gene: -
abundance: -
CDR3aa: CASSLVVTYEQYF
CDR3nt: TGTGCCAGCAGCTTGGTCGTCACTTACGAGCAGTACTTC

j_gene: TRBJ1-1
v_gene: TRBV9
d_gene: -
abundance: -
CDR3aa: CASSVDTGNTEAFF
CDR3nt: TGTGCCAGCAGCGTGGACACAGGCAACACTGAAGCTTTCTTT

j_gene: TRBJ1-5
v_gene: TRBV18
d_gene: -
abundance: -
CDR3aa: CASSPSYNQPQHF
CDR3nt: TGTGCCAGCTCACCGTCGTACAATCAGCCCCAGCATTTT

j_gene: TRBJ1-4
v_gene: TRBV9
d_gene: TRBD1
abundance: -
CDR3aa: CASSARGQLNEKLFF
CDR3nt: TGTGCCAGCTCGGCCCGGGGACAGCTTAATGAAAAACTGTTTTTT

j_gene: TRBJ1-5
v_gene: TRBV7-2
d_gene: TRBD1
abundance: -
CDR3aa: CASSLGTGADVGRPQHF
CDR3nt: TGTGCCAGCAGCTTAGGGACAGGGGCGGACGTGGGTAGGCCCCAGCATTTT

j_gene: TRBJ1-2
v_gene: TRBV5-1
d_gene: -
abundance: -
CDR3aa: CASSPGGTDYGYTF
CDR3nt: TGCGCCAGCAGCCCCGGGGGGACGGATTATGGCTACACCTTC

j_gene: TRBJ2-3
v_gene: TRBV6-6
d_gene: TRBD2
abundance: -
CDR3aa: CASVEAGGSYTQYF
CDR3nt: TGTGCCAGCGTCGAAGCGGGGGGGTCCTATACGCAGTATTTT

j_gene: TRBJ1-4
v_gene: TRBV10-3
d_gene: -
abundance: -
CDR3aa: CAISESAGIATNEKLFF
CDR3nt: TGTGCCATCAGTGAGTCAGCAGGAATCGCAACTAATGAAAAACTGTTTTTT

j_gene: TRBJ1-5
v_gene: TRBV27
d_gene: -
abundance: -
CDR3aa: CASSLQSNQPQHF
CDR3nt: TGTGCCAGCAGTTTACAGAGCAATCAGCCCCAGCATTTT

j_gene: TRBJ2-2
v_gene: TRBV4-2
d_gene: TRBD1
abundance: few
CDR3aa: CASSQGGGRTGELFF
CDR3nt: TGTGCCAGCAGCCAAGGAGGGGGCCGGACCGGGGAGCTGTTTTTT

j_gene: TRBJ1-2
v_gene: TRBV6-5
d_gene: -
abundance: -
CDR3aa: CASSTRTPNYGYTF
CDR3nt: TGTGCCAGCAGTACCCGGACACCGAACTATGGCTACACCTTC

j_gene: TRBJ1-1
v_gene: TRBV7-9
d_gene: -
abundance: -
CDR3aa: CATHRGDFPDAFF
CDR3nt: TGTGCCACCCACCGCGGGGATTTCCCTGACGCTTTCTTT

j_gene: TRBJ1-1
v_gene: TRBV7-2
d_gene: -
abundance: -
CDR3aa: CASSLSSVYTEAFF
CDR3nt: TGTGCCAGCAGCTTATCGTCAGTTTACACTGAAGCTTTCTTT

j_gene: TRBJ1-2
v_gene: TRBV9
d_gene: -
abundance: -
CDR3aa: CASSPDSNYGYTF
CDR3nt: TGTGCCAGCAGCCCCGACAGTAACTATGGCTACACCTTC

j_gene: TRBJ2-7
v_gene: TRBV7-2
d_gene: TRBD1
abundance: -
CDR3aa: CASSIASTGAYEQYF
CDR3nt: TGTGCCAGCAGCATCGCATCGACAGGGGCCTACGAGCAGTACTTC

j_gene: TRBJ1-5
v_gene: TRBV19
d_gene: TRBD1
abundance: -
CDR3aa: CASTKTGDLFDFNQPQHF
CDR3nt: TGTGCCAGTACCAAGACAGGGGACCTATTTGATTTCAATCAGCCCCAGCATTTT

j_gene: TRBJ1-5
v_gene: TRBV5-1
d_gene: -
abundance: -
CDR3aa: CASSLGVSNQPQHF
CDR3nt: TGCGCCAGCAGCTTAGGGGTAAGCAATCAGCCCCAGCATTTT

j_gene: TRBJ1-5
v_gene: TRBV7-2
d_gene: TRBD1
abundance: -
CDR3aa: CASSTNRGQPQHF
CDR3nt: TGTGCCAGCAGCACGAACAGGGGTCAGCCCCAGCATTTT

j_gene: TRBJ1-2
v_gene: TRBV6-5
d_gene: -
abundance: -
CDR3aa: CASSRDISNYGYTF
CDR3nt: TGTGCCAGCAGTAGGGACATCTCTAACTATGGCTACACCTTC

j_gene: TRBJ2-3
v_gene: TRBV9
d_gene: TRBD1
abundance: -
CDR3aa: CASSVAAGGGPQITQYF
CDR3nt: TGTGCCAGCAGCGTAGCGGCAGGGGGCGGCCCCCAGATAACGCAGTATTTT

j_gene: TRBJ2-7
v_gene: TRBV19
d_gene: -
abundance: -
CDR3aa: CASSHWGGTYEQYF
CDR3nt: TGTGCCAGTAGTCATTGGGGCGGAACCTACGAGCAGTACTTC

j_gene: TRBJ1-3
v_gene: TRBV19
d_gene: -
abundance: -
CDR3aa: CASRNGRGSGNTIYF
CDR3nt: TGTGCCAGTAGAAATGGACGGGGCTCTGGAAACACCATATATTTT

j_gene: TRBJ2-7
v_gene: TRBV18
d_gene: TRBD1
abundance: -
CDR3aa: CASSPLTTGIYEQYF
CDR3nt: TGTGCCAGCTCACCATTGACGACAGGGATCTACGAGCAGTACTTC

j_gene: TRBJ2-3
v_gene: TRBV7-6
d_gene: TRBD2
abundance: -
CDR3aa: CASSPRGGRFTDTQYF
CDR3nt: TGTGCCAGCAGCCCCCGCGGGGGGCGGTTCACAGATACGCAGTATTTT

j_gene: TRBJ1-6
v_gene: TRBV5-4
d_gene: TRBD1
abundance: -
CDR3aa: CASSLAQGAYSSPLHF
CDR3nt: TGTGCCAGCAGCTTGGCCCAGGGGGCTTATAGTTCACCCCTCCACTTT

j_gene: TRBJ1-1
v_gene: TRBV14
d_gene: -
abundance: -
CDR3aa: CASSPGLRVGDTEAFF
CDR3nt: TGTGCCAGCAGCCCGGGGTTGAGGGTCGGTGACACTGAAGCTTTCTTT

j_gene: TRBJ2-2
v_gene: TRBV2
d_gene: TRBD1
abundance: -
CDR3aa: CASTWTGVTGELFF
CDR3nt: TGTGCCAGCACCTGGACAGGGGTCACCGGGGAGCTGTTTTTT

j_gene: TRBJ1-4
v_gene: TRBV5-1
d_gene: TRBD1
abundance: -
CDR3aa: CASSLTGAVNEKLFF
CDR3nt: TGCGCCAGCAGCTTGACAGGGGCGGTTAATGAAAAACTGTTTTTT

j_gene: TRBJ1-4
v_gene: TRBV6-5
d_gene: -
abundance: -
CDR3aa: CASSYSGGWAEKLFF
CDR3nt: TGTGCCAGCAGTTACTCGGGGGGTTGGGCTGAAAAACTGTTTTTT

j_gene: TRBJ2-5
v_gene: TRBV7-2
d_gene: TRBD2
abundance: -
CDR3aa: CASSRLAGGTQETQYF
CDR3nt: TGTGCCAGCAGCCGTTTAGCGGGGGGGACCCAAGAGACCCAGTACTTC

j_gene: TRBJ2-1
v_gene: TRBV19
d_gene: -
abundance: once
CDR3aa: CASNQGIYNEQFF
CDR3nt: TGTGCCAGTAATCAGGGGATCTACAATGAGCAGTTCTTC